This T cell receptor (beta chain) emerged from a study of cytomegalovirus exposure and HLA in healthy donors. Study-level information: Ancestry clustering placed roughly 86% of 350 to 500 genotyped donors in the Caucasian-associated cluster. Whole-study results and caveats: In a later analysis, at a false discovery rate of 0.05, 15,000 to 20,000 TCR beta sequences were associated with HLA alleles. Within the data, a cluster of highly shared sequence variants was likely a sequencing artifact.

Germline CDR1 LGHNA, CDR2 YSLEER. With V trimmed by 0 bases and J by 4 bases, 2 bases remained unmatched. This CDR3 contains 14 residues. Vbeta (60) and Jbeta (13) primers were used in the PCR. Sequencing was performed with immunoSEQ multiplex PCR; in TCRdb, only in-frame clones are kept and a portion is missing. In the table there are more than 80,000 clones, roughly 82% of which are singletons. With respect to this clone: Its specificity is not known. In the same sample, other DNA sequences code for this CDR3.

The sequence was collected from a middle-aged man in good health and CMV-seronegative. Sequencing was performed on PBMCs. V usage is TRBV4-3 and J usage is TRBJ2-5, with 7 bases identical to TRBD1. The CDR3 DNA follows: TGCGCCAGCAGCCAAGATAGGGGGCGAGAGACCCAGTACTTC. Its protein product is CASSQDRGRETQYF.